This T cell receptor (beta chain) was sequenced during a study of T cell repertoires in cytomegalovirus infection. For the study at large: CMV infection together with matching HLA type was indicated by public TCR beta signatures. The study's findings and limits: HLA-C-restricted CMV clonotypes gave the most frequent clonotype in two of eight donors.

The V gene lost 3 bases and the J gene lost 5 bases, with 10 bases spanning the gap. Germline V gene lookup returns CDR1 SGHTA and CDR2 FQGNSA. The CDR3 is 14 amino acids. TCRdb used MiXCR to reprocess the reads, holding one entry per CDR3 protein. The repertoire holds a few hundred thousand distinct CDR3 sequences, with about an eighth as singletons. Many counts were recorded for this clonotype. Its specificity is not known. The gene calls are TRBV7-2 and TRBJ1-4; TRBD1 is a possible D gene (5 bases). Sequencing was done on a sample of PBMCs. The sequence derives from a human donor in good health (CMV status not recorded). Some clones in this sample may be carry-over from other donors' samples. Written as DNA, the CDR3 is TGTGCCAGCAGCTTCGGGACGTCAAATGAAAAACTGTTTTTT. Its translation is CASSFGTSNEKLFF.